These 20 T cell receptor beta chains came from one sample sequenced in a study of blood T cell repertoires in COVID-19. Repertoires were generated with immunoSEQ multiplex PCR, while TCRdb's copy carries only in-frame clones and drops some. The sample lists tens of thousands of clones, around 90% occurring once. The material sequenced was peripheral blood. These receptors were taken from a man in his forties or fifties with COVID-19, enrolled during active disease.

This chain uses TRBV29-1 with TRBJ2-1; 10 bases map to TRBD1. This CDR3 is 16 amino acids long. Losses at the gene ends were 7 bases for V and 4 bases for J; bases not matched to a gene: 13. From germline, CDR1 is SQVTM and CDR2 ANQGSEA. The CDR3 DNA follows: TGCAGCGCCCGGGGACCGGGACAGGGGTCATACAATGAGCAGTTCTTC. Translated, it gives CSARGPGQGSYNEQFF.

This clone was counted once. The CDR3 sequence: CASSIGQSTEAFF. CDR3 bases: TGTGCCAGTAGTATAGGACAGAGCACTGAAGCTTTCTTT. V usage is TRBV19 and J usage is TRBJ1-1; D perhaps matches TRBD1 (5 bases). Germline V gene lookup returns CDR1 LNHDA and CDR2 SQIVND (reference sequence). The V and J ends lost 1 base and 4 bases respectively, with 7 bases between them. The CDR3 runs 13 residues.

The genes are TRBV7-8 and TRBJ2-2, with TRBD1 matching 9 bases. Trimming took 3 bases from V and 5 from J; bases not matched to a gene: 16. Germline V gene sequence: CDR1 SGHVS, CDR2 FQNEAQ. The CDR3 runs to 19 residues. This CDR3 reads CASSFGQGPYQRGTGELFF. The CDR3, as DNA: TGTGCCAGCAGCTTCGGACAGGGGCCCTACCAACGGGGTACCGGGGAGCTGTTTTTT.

The chain carries TRBV7-9 and TRBJ2-3; 9 bases line up with TRBD2. Per germline, CDR1 SEHNR and CDR2 FQNEAQ (reference sequence). This CDR3 is built from 16 residues. With 3 bases clipped from V and 0 bases from J, the junction kept 4 bases outside the gene matches. CDR3 amino acids: CASSFPTSGSTDTQYF. CDR3 bases: TGTGCCAGCAGCTTTCCGACTAGCGGCAGCACAGATACGCAGTATTTT.

The sample holds a few counts of this clone. The gene calls are TRBV7-2 and TRBJ2-3; TRBD2 matches 8 bases. Germline V gene lookup returns CDR1 SGHTA and CDR2 FQGNSA. The CDR3 totals 14 residues. CDR3 nucleotides: TGTTTGGAAGGGGAGCGGGGGAGCACAGATACGCAGTATTTT. Translation gives CLEGERGSTDTQYF.

The chain uses TRBV3-1 (or the pseudogene TRBV3-2) and TRBJ2-7; 7 nucleotides agree with TRBD2. Germline CDR1 is LGHDT and CDR2 is YNNKEL (reference sequence). V was clipped by 9 bases and J by 1 base; unmatched bases: 6. The CDR3 totals 13 residues. CDR3: CASEKRGSYEQYF. CDR3 bases: TGTGCCAGTGAGAAGCGGGGATCCTACGAGCAGTACTTC.

The J gene is TRBJ2-7, the V gene TRBV29-1; D may be TRBD2 (6 bases). The CDR3 loop spans 13 amino acids. V lost 5 bases to trimming and J lost 2 bases, with 13 bases between them. CDR1 is SQVTM and CDR2 is ANQGSEA in the germline V gene. The CDR3 sequence is CSVSPGGPYEQYF. CDR3 nucleotides: TGCAGCGTTTCCCCCGGGGGACCCTACGAGCAGTACTTC.

This clone was observed once. V usage is TRBV3-1 (or the pseudogene TRBV3-2) and J usage is TRBJ2-3; TRBD2 matches at 10 bases. Germline V lookup: CDR1 LGHDT, CDR2 YNNKEL (reference sequence). J was trimmed by 7 bases and V by 1 base; bases with no gene match: 8. The CDR3 totals 16 residues. CDR3 nucleotides: TGTGCCAGCAGCCAAGGTACTAGCGGGGTCACTTATACGCAGTATTTT. Protein sequence: CASSQGTSGVTYTQYF.

The DNA of the CDR3 is TGTGCCAGCAGGAACCACATGGGGACAGGGTTTTGCGAGCAGTACTTC. Protein product: CASRNHMGTGFCEQYF. The rearrangement joins TRBV7-3 to TRBJ2-7; 9 positions match TRBD1. The CDR3 runs 16 residues. Germline lookup yields CDR1 SGHTA and CDR2 FQGTGA. V shed 6 bases and J 6 bases; nucleotides not matched to a gene: 15.

The CDR3 reads CASSVGSGGYNEQFF. As DNA, the CDR3 is TGTGCCAGCAGCGTAGGAAGCGGGGGCTACAATGAGCAGTTCTTC. The V and J genes are TRBV9 and TRBJ2-1; 8 nucleotides agree with TRBD2. Germline lookup yields CDR1 SGDLS and CDR2 YYNGEE. The trim removed 0 bases at V and 3 bases at J, leaving 2 bases unmatched. This CDR3 has 15 residues.

V gene TRBV18 combines with J gene TRBJ1-3; tentatively, D is TRBD1 (5 bases). The CDR3 loop spans 16 amino acids. Germline V CDR1 and CDR2: KGHSH, LQKENI. V was pared by 1 base and J by 0 bases, with 10 bases between. The CDR3 sequence is CASSPRQKHSGNTIYF. The CDR3, as DNA: TGTGCCAGCTCACCACGACAGAAACACTCTGGAAACACCATATATTTT. The whole variable domain, filled in from reference TRBV18 and TRBJ1-3, reads NAGVMQNPRHLVRRRGQEARLRCSPMKGHSHVYWYRQLPEEGLKFMVYLQKENIIDESGMPKERFSAEFPKEGPSILRIQQVVRGDSAAYFCASSPRQKHSGNTIYFGEGSWLTVV.

This chain's CDR3 is CASSLGGQVNQPQHF. CDR3 bases: TGTGCCAGCAGCTTAGGCGGGCAGGTCAATCAGCCCCAGCATTTT. The chain uses TRBV7-2 and TRBJ1-5, with D unclear. V gave up 1 base and J gave up 3 bases, with 10 bases separating them. This CDR3 is 15 amino acids long. Per the germline V gene, CDR1 is SGHTA and CDR2 is FQGNSA.

The genes are TRBV3-1 (or the pseudogene TRBV3-2) and TRBJ1-2; D ambiguous. The CDR3 is 14 amino acids. The germline V gene encodes CDR1 LGHDT and CDR2 YNNKEL (reference sequence). Trimming pared 0 bases from V and 8 bases from J, leaving 13 bases between. The CDR3 protein is CASSQDGLGVGYTF. The CDR3 nucleotides are TGTGCCAGCAGCCAAGACGGACTTGGAGTAGGCTACACCTTC.

The chain uses TRBV18 and TRBJ2-7, with D perhaps matching TRBD1 (5 bases). This CDR3 contains 16 residues. Germline V gives CDR1 KGHSH, CDR2 LQKENI. V lost 1 base and J 1 base, leaving 14 bases between the germline ends. The CDR3 nucleotides are TGTGCCAGCTCACCACGAATGGCAGGGTCATCCTACGAGCAGTACTTC. Translating it yields CASSPRMAGSSYEQYF.

J is TRBJ1-6 and V is TRBV19; 11 positions agree with TRBD1. The J segment lost 9 bases and the V segment lost 5 bases, leaving 6 bases of the junction unmatched. This CDR3 is 15 amino acids long. CDR1 and CDR2 from the germline V gene are LNHDA and SQIVND (reference sequence). The CDR3 DNA is TGTGCCAGTAGTGTGGACAGGGGGCGAGGTTCACCCCTCCACTTT. This codes for CASSVDRGRGSPLHF.

V and J are TRBV7-8 and TRBJ1-1, with 7 bases fitting TRBD1. The CDR3 is 14 amino acids. The V gene's germline CDR1 is SGHVS and CDR2 FQNEAQ. The J segment lost 6 bases and the V segment lost 3 bases, leaving 7 bases of the junction unmatched. The chain's CDR3 is CASSFQTGKAEAFF. The CDR3 DNA is TGTGCCAGCAGCTTCCAGACAGGGAAGGCTGAAGCTTTCTTT.

The rearrangement links TRBV18 to TRBJ2-2; no clear D. Between the trimmed V and J ends, which lost 5 bases and 0 bases, there was a span of 4 bases. The CDR3 is made up of 13 amino acids. Germline V lookup: CDR1 KGHSH, CDR2 LQKENI. CDR3 in amino acids: CASSSTNTGELFF. DNA of the CDR3: TGTGCCAGCTCATCCACGAACACCGGGGAGCTGTTTTTT.

The chain has TRBV4-2 and TRBJ1-2; a possible D gene is TRBD1 (5 bases). The V gene lost 0 bases and the J gene lost 0 bases, with 11 bases spanning the gap. The CDR3 totals 16 residues. Germline-derived CDR1 and CDR2 are LGHNA and YNFKEQ. Here the CDR3 reads CASSQEEQEANYGYTF. The CDR3 DNA reads as TGTGCCAGCAGCCAAGAGGAACAGGAAGCTAACTATGGCTACACCTTC.

This clone is medium-sized. The chain joins TRBV6-1 to TRBJ2-3; 14 bases align to TRBD2. With 1 base clipped from V and 6 bases from J, the junction kept 0 bases outside the gene matches. The CDR3 runs to 15 residues. Germline V gene lookup returns CDR1 MNHNS and CDR2 SASEGT. CDR3: CASSEGTSGGDTQYF. The CDR3, as DNA: TGTGCCAGCAGTGAAGGGACTAGCGGGGGGGATACGCAGTATTTT.

This clone was seen a single time. The genes are TRBV18 and TRBJ1-2, with D maybe TRBD1 (6 bases). Germline lookup yields CDR1 KGHSH and CDR2 LQKENI. The CDR3 length is 15 residues. Trimming removed 3 bases from V and 8 bases from J, with 19 bases in between. The CDR3 loop reads CASSPLSGVSQGYTF. CDR3 sequence (DNA): TGTGCCAGCTCACCTTTGTCAGGGGTGAGTCAAGGCTACACCTTC.